The 13 T cell receptor beta chains listed next were all sequenced from one sample in a study of blood T cell repertoires in COVID-19. Assay used: immunoSEQ multiplex PCR; TCRdb lists only in-frame clones, some missing. In the table there are some 77,000 clones, approximately 88% of which are singletons. Source material: peripheral blood. These receptors originate from a young man with acute or convalescent COVID-19.

The chain links TRBV18 to TRBJ2-2, with D possibly TRBD1 on 6 matching bases. Germline V gene lookup returns CDR1 KGHSH and CDR2 LQKENI. CDR3 length: 13 residues. The ends were cut back, 6 bases at V and 6 bases at J, with 11 bases in the middle. The DNA of the CDR3 is TGTGCCAGCTCGCATGACAGGTCCGGGGAGCTGTTTTTT. It translates to CASSHDRSGELFF.

The chain recombines TRBV7-9 with TRBJ2-3; D unresolved. V was clipped by 5 bases and J by 2 bases, with 5 bases between them. This CDR3 has 12 residues. CDR1 and CDR2 (germline): SEHNR, FQNEAQ (reference sequence). The CDR3 loop is CASSLPTDTQYF. The DNA for the CDR3 is TGTGCCAGCAGCCTCCCCACAGATACGCAGTATTTT.

This clone showed up just a few times. J is TRBJ2-7 and V is TRBV7-9; D is uncertain. Trimming left V 5 bases short and J 2 bases short, with 7 bases between. The CDR3 has 12 residues. Germline V gene data show CDR1 as SEHNR and CDR2 as FQNEAQ (reference sequence). The CDR3 loop is CASSPVTYEQYF. The CDR3 DNA reads as TGTGCCAGCAGCCCAGTTACCTACGAGCAGTACTTC.

This CDR3 is CASSRAGGETQYF. CDR3 sequence (DNA): TGTGCCAGCAGCCGAGCGGGAGGAGAGACCCAGTACTTC. The V gene is TRBV11-3, the J gene TRBJ2-5, with 9 bases lining up with TRBD2. CDR3 length: 13 amino acids. V lost 5 bases to trimming and J lost 4 bases; unmatched junction nucleotides: 2. Germline CDR1 reads SGHNT; CDR2 reads YENEEA.

V is TRBV29-1 and J is TRBJ2-3; TRBD1 is a possible D gene (5 bases). The CDR3 sequence is 12 residues long. The germline CDR1 and CDR2 sequences are SQVTM and ANQGSEA. V dropped 5 bases and J dropped 5 bases, with 11 bases sitting between them. The CDR3 bases are TGCAGCGTTTGGGGCCCGGAAGATACGCAGTATTTT. It yields the protein CSVWGPEDTQYF.

The V gene is TRBV7-8, the J gene TRBJ2-3; tentative D call: TRBD2 (6 bases). Germline lookup yields CDR1 SGHVS and CDR2 FQNEAQ. V was cut by 0 bases and J by 2 bases, with 6 bases left in between. There are 14 residues in the CDR3. The CDR3 here is CASSLARDTDTQYF. The CDR3 nucleotides read TGTGCCAGCAGCTTAGCGCGGGACACAGATACGCAGTATTTT.

The J gene is TRBJ2-7, the V gene TRBV7-8; the match to TRBD1 covers 7 bases. Trimming took 5 bases from V and 4 from J; bases not matched to a gene: 11. Looked up from germline, CDR1 is SGHVS and CDR2 is FQNEAQ. The length of the CDR3 is 15 residues. This CDR3 reads CASSPRKGGPYEQYF. The CDR3 region has the DNA TGTGCCAGCAGCCCCCGCAAAGGGGGCCCGTACGAGCAGTACTTC.

The CDR3 DNA sequence: TGCAGCGTTGAGGGGGCTCGGAGGGAGCAGTACTTC. It codes for CSVEGARREQYF. The V gene is TRBV29-1, the J gene TRBJ2-7; tentative D call: TRBD1 (6 bases). This CDR3 contains 12 residues. Per the germline V gene, CDR1 is SQVTM and CDR2 is ANQGSEA. V lost 3 bases, J lost 7 bases, and 13 bases lay in between.

This clone was observed a handful of times. This chain connects TRBV28 to TRBJ2-7, with TRBD2 identical over 10 bases. With 4 bases clipped from V and 0 bases from J, the junction kept 3 bases outside the gene matches. The CDR3 runs 15 residues. The V gene's germline CDR1 is MDHEN and CDR2 SYDVKM. The DNA of the CDR3 is TGTGCCAGCAGTTCAGCGGGAGGGGGCTCCTACGAGCAGTACTTC. Amino acid sequence: CASSSAGGGSYEQYF.

The V call is TRBV18, the J call TRBJ1-1; D not resolved. V lost 3 bases and J lost 1, with 6 bases in between. CDR3 length: 13 amino acids. The germline CDR1 and CDR2 sequences are KGHSH and LQKENI. The CDR3 loop is CASSPQSNTEAFF. The CDR3 region has the DNA TGTGCCAGCTCACCCCAGTCGAACACTGAAGCTTTCTTT.

The V and J genes are TRBV19 and TRBJ1-1; 7 bases are shared with TRBD1. The CDR3 runs 17 residues. V dropped 1 base and J dropped 0; count of bases not matched to a gene: 8. CDR1 and CDR2 (germline): LNHDA, SQIVND (reference sequence). CDR3 residues: CASSIGTGRGVNTEAFF. CDR3 DNA: TGTGCCAGTAGTATAGGGACAGGTCGAGGGGTGAACACTGAAGCTTTCTTT.

The chain joins TRBV2 to TRBJ2-1; TRBD2 agrees at 11 bases. Germline values: CDR1 SNHLY, CDR2 FYNNEI. V lost 6 bases, J lost 4 bases, and 5 bases stayed unmatched. The CDR3 spans 15 residues. CDR3 amino acids: CASSVGTSGYNEQFF. CDR3 DNA: TGTGCCAGCAGCGTCGGGACTAGCGGATACAATGAGCAGTTCTTC.

The chain carries TRBV27 and TRBJ1-5; 7 nucleotides align to TRBD1. The CDR3 length is 13 residues. The germline V gene has CDR1 MNHEY and CDR2 SMNVEV (reference sequence). Trimming removed 5 bases from V and 7 bases from J; junction bases left unmatched: 5. This CDR3 reads CASSATGRQPQHF. CDR3 DNA: TGTGCCAGCAGTGCGACAGGGCGGCAGCCCCAGCATTTT.